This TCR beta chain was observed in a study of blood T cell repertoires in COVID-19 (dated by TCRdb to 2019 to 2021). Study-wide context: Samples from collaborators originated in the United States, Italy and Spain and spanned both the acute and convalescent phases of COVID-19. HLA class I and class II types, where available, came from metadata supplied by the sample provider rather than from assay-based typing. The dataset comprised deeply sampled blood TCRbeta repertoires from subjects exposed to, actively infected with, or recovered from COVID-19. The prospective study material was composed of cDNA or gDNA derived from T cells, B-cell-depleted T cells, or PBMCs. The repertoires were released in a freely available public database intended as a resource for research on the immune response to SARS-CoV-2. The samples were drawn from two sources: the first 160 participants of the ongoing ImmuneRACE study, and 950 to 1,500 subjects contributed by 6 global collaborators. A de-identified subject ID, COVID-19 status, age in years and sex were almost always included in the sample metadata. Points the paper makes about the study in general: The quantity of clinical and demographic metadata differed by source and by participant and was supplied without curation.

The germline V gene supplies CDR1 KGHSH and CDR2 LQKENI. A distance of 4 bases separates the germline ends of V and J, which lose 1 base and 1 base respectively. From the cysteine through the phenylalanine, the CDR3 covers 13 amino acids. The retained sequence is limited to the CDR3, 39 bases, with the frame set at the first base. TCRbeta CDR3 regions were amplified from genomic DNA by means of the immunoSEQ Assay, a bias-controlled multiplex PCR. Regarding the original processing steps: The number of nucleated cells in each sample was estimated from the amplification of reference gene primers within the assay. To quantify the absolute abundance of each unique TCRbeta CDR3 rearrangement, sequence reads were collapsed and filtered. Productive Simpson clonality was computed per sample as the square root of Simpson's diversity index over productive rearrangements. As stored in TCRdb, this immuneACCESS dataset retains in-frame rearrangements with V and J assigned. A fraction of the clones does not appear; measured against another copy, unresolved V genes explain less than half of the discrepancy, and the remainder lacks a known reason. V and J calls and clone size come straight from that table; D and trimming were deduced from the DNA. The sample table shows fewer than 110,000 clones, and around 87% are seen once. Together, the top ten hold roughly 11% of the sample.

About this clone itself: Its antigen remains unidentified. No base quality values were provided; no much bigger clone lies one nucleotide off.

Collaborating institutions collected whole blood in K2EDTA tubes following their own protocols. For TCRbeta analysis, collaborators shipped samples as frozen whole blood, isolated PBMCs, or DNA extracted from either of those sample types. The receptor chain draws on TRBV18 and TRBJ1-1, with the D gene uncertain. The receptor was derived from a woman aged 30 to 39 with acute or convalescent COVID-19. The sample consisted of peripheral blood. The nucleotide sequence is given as TGTGCCAGCTCACCACTGGCGAACACTGAAGCTTTCTTT. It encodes CASSPLANTEAFF.